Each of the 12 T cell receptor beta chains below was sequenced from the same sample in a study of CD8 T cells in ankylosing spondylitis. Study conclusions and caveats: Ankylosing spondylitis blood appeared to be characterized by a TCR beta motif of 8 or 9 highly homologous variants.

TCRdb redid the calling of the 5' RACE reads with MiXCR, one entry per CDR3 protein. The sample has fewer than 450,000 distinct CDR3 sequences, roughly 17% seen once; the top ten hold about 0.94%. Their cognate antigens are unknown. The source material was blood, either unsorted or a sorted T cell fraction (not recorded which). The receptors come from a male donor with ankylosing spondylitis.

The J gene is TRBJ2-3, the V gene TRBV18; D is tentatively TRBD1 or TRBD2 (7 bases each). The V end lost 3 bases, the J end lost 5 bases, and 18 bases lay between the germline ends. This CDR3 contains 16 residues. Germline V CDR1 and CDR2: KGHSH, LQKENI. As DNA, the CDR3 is TGTGCCAGCTCACCCCCAGGGGGGGGCCTTGGAGATACGCAGTATTTT. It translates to CASSPPGGGLGDTQYF.

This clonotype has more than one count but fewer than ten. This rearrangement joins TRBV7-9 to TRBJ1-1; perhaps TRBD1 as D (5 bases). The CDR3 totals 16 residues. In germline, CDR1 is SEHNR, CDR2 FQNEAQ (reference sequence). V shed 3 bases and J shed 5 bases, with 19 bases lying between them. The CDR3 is CASSFGVGQGTTEAFF. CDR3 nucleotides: TGTGCCAGCAGCTTTGGGGTGGGGCAGGGAACTACTGAAGCTTTCTTT.

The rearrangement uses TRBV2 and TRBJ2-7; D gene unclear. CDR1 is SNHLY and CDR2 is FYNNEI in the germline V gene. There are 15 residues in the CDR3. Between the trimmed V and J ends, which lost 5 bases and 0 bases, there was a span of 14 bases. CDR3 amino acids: CASSLKGVDSYEQYF. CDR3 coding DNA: TGTGCCAGCAGTTTAAAGGGTGTGGACTCCTACGAGCAGTACTTC.

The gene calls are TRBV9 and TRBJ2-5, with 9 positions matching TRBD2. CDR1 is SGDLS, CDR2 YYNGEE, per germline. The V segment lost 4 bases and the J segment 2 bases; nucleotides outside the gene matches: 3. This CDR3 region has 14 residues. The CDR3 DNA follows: TGTGCCAGCAGCACAACTAGCGGGCAAGAGACCCAGTACTTC. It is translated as CASSTTSGQETQYF. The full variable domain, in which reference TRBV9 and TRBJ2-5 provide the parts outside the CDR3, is DSGVTQTPKHLITATGQRVTLRCSPRSGDLSVYWYQQSLDQGLQFLIQYYNGEERAKGNILERFSAQQFPDLHSELNLSSLELGDSALYFCASSTTSGQETQYFGPGTRLLVL.

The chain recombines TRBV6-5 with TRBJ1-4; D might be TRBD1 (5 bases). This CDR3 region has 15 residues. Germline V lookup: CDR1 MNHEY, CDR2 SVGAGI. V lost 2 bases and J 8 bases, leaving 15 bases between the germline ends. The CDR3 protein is CASSYEAGRGEKLFF. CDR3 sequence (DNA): TGTGCCAGCAGTTACGAAGCGGGACGGGGGGAAAAACTGTTTTTT.

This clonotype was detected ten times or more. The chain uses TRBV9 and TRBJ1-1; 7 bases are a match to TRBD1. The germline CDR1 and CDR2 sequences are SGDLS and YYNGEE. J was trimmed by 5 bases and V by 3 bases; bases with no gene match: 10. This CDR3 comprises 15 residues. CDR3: CASSGAGTVTTEAFF. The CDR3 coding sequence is TGTGCCAGCAGCGGAGCCGGGACAGTAACGACTGAAGCTTTCTTT.

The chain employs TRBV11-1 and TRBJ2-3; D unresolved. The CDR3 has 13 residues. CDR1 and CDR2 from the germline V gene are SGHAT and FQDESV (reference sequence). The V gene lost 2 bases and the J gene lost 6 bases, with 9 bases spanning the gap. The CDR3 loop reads CASSLSPQDTQYF. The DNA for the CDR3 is TGTGCCAGCAGCTTAAGCCCCCAGGATACGCAGTATTTT.

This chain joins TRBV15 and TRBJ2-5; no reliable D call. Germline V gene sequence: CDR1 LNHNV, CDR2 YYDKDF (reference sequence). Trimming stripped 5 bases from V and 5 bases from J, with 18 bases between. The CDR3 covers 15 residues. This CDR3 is CATSRSPKVGETQYF. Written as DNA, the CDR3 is TGTGCCACCAGCCGGTCGCCTAAGGTTGGGGAGACCCAGTACTTC.

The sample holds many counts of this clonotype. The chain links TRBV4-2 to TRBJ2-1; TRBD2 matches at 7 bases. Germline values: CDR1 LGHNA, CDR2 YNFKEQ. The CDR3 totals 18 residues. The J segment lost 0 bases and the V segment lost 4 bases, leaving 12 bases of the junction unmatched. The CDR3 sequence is CASSRGLLASSSYNEQFF. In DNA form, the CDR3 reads TGTGCCAGCAGCCGGGGACTACTAGCGTCGAGCTCCTACAATGAGCAGTTCTTC.

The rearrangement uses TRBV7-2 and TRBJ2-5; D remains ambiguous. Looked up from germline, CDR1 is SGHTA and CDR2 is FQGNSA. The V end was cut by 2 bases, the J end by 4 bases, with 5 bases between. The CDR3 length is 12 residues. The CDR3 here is CASSLSPETQYF. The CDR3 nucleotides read TGTGCCAGCAGCTTATCCCCAGAGACCCAGTACTTC.

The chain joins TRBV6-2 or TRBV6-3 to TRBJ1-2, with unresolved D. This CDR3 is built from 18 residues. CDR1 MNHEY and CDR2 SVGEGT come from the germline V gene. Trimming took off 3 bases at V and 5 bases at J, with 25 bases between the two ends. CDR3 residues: CASSYRPSSKATAYGYTF. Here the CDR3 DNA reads TGTGCCAGCAGTTATCGACCATCGAGTAAGGCCACCGCGTATGGCTACACCTTC.

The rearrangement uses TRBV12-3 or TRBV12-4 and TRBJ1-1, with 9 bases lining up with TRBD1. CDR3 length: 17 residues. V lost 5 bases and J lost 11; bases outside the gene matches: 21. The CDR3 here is CASSTRKGAGQGRSAFF. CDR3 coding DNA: TGTGCCAGCAGTACCCGCAAGGGGGCGGGACAGGGAAGATCGGCTTTCTTT.